One and the same sample provided the 28 T cell receptor beta chains below, sequenced in a study of T cells after yellow fever vaccination. TCRdb processed the 5' RACE reads anew with MiXCR; each CDR3 protein has one entry. The repertoire holds more than 55,000 distinct CDR3 sequences, around 7.4% seen once, with around 34% in the top ten. This specimen consisted of CD8+ T cells sorted from PBMCs, obtained 15 days after the yellow fever booster vaccination. The receptors derive from a man aged 25 to 40 who received the YFV17D yellow fever vaccine.

Relative to its sample, this clonotype is medium-sized (0.01 to 0.1%). The V call is TRBV5-4, the J call TRBJ2-5, with 7 bases aligning to TRBD2. Trimming cost V 3 bases and J 4 bases; bases outside gene matches: 0. CDR1 and CDR2 from the germline V gene are SGHNT and YYREEE (reference sequence). The CDR3 has 12 residues. CDR3 nucleotide sequence: TGTGCCAGCAGCTGGGGGGGAGAGACCCAGTACTTC. Its protein product is CASSWGGETQYF.

V usage is TRBV5-4 and J usage is TRBJ2-1, with D maybe TRBD1 (5 bases). This CDR3 contains 12 residues. Trimming stripped 4 bases from V and 5 bases from J, with 7 bases between. Germline V lookup: CDR1 SGHNT, CDR2 YYREEE (reference sequence). For the CDR3, the DNA is TGTGCCAGCAGCCAGACAGACAATGAGCAGTTCTTC. Translation: CASSQTDNEQFF.

This clonotype was observed many times. The chain uses TRBV29-1 and TRBJ2-5; 9 nucleotides agree with TRBD2. Germline V gene lookup returns CDR1 SQVTM and CDR2 ANQGSEA. This CDR3 is 17 amino acids long. Trimming at V came to 7 bases and at J to 1 base, leaving 16 bases not matched to a gene. The CDR3 spells CSGTGTSLGGSQETQYF. DNA of the CDR3: TGCAGCGGAACCGGGACTAGCTTGGGGGGAAGCCAAGAGACCCAGTACTTC.

The chain joins TRBV21-1 to TRBJ2-3; the DNA was not compared with TRBD1, the D call given in the table. TRBV21-1 constitutes a pseudogene. This CDR3 spans 15 amino acids. Here the CDR3 DNA reads TGTGCCAGCACCCGCCCCGCAGGTTCGACAGATACGCAGTATTTT. Protein sequence: CASTRPAGSTDTQYF.

This clonotype has a count of ten or more. The chain combines TRBV5-6 with TRBJ2-7; D is unresolved. CDR3 length: 12 residues. CDR1 SGHDT and CDR2 YYEEEE come from the germline V gene. Trimming removed 2 bases at V and 5 bases at J, with 8 bases between. In DNA form, the CDR3 reads TGTGCCAGCAGCTTTATGGGCCACGAGCAGTACTTC. Protein product: CASSFMGHEQYF.

This clonotype was counted many times. The rearrangement uses TRBV27 and TRBJ2-7, with D tentatively TRBD1 or TRBD2 (5 bases each). CDR3 size: 11 residues. Trimming stripped 7 bases from V and 5 bases from J, with 9 bases between. Germline CDR1 MNHEY, CDR2 SMNVEV (reference sequence). The CDR3 DNA is TGTGCCAGCACGAGGGGTAACGAGCAGTACTTC. This sequence encodes CASTRGNEQYF.

This clonotype was found many times. The V gene is TRBV20-1, the J gene TRBJ1-3; 8 bases line up with TRBD1. Trimming cost V 0 bases and J 0 bases; bases outside gene matches: 7. The V gene's germline CDR1 is DFQATT and CDR2 SNEGSKA (reference sequence). There are 17 residues in the CDR3. In DNA form, the CDR3 reads TGCAGTGCTAGAGATCCCGTGACAGGGGTCTCTGGAAACACCATATATTTT. It yields the protein CSARDPVTGVSGNTIYF.

This clonotype came up many times. The chain has TRBV12-3 or TRBV12-4 and TRBJ1-5, with no clear D. Trimming shortened V by 4 bases and J by 4 bases, and 5 bases separated the two germline ends. The CDR3 is made up of 12 amino acids. The CDR3 coding sequence is TGTGCCAGCAGTTCGGAGAATCAGCCCCAGCATTTT. It yields the protein CASSSENQPQHF.

This clonotype has a count of ten or more. The chain combines TRBV5-1 with TRBJ2-1, with 9 bases identical to TRBD1. This CDR3 spans 13 amino acids. V lost 4 bases and J lost 7; bases outside the gene matches: 3. Per the germline V gene, CDR1 is SGHRS and CDR2 is YFSETQ. The CDR3 spells CASSTGTGNEQFF. The CDR3 region has the DNA TGCGCCAGCAGCACAGGGACAGGGAATGAGCAGTTCTTC.

The table lists this clonotype with many counts. The rearrangement uses TRBV30 and TRBJ2-7, with D unclear. The germline V gene has CDR1 GTSNPN and CDR2 SVGIG (reference sequence). The length of the CDR3 is 12 residues. V lost 0 bases to trimming and J lost 7 bases, with 10 bases between them. CDR3 in DNA: TGTGCCTGGAGTGTAAACGCTGGGGAGCAGTACTTC. Its translation: CAWSVNAGEQYF.

At least ten counts were recorded for this clonotype. The chain has TRBV12-3 or TRBV12-4 and TRBJ2-1; tentatively, D is TRBD2 (6 bases). The ends were cut back, 5 bases at V and 11 bases at J, with 16 bases in the middle. This CDR3 region has 13 residues. CDR3 sequence reads: CASSRDFVVKQFF. The CDR3 nucleotides are TGTGCCAGCAGTCGGGACTTTGTGGTCAAGCAGTTCTTC.

At least ten counts were recorded for this clonotype. The chain joins TRBV4-2 to TRBJ2-7; TRBD1 matches 10 bases. After removal of 0 bases from V and 2 bases from J, the junction contained 4 bases not matched to a gene. CDR3 length equals 16 residues. Per the germline V gene, CDR1 is LGHNA and CDR2 is YNFKEQ. CDR3 sequence: CASSQEGQGSPYEQYF. In DNA form, the CDR3 reads TGTGCCAGCAGCCAAGAGGGACAGGGGAGCCCCTACGAGCAGTACTTC.

This clonotype was counted at least ten times. The genes are TRBV7-6 and TRBJ2-5; no clear D. Trimming took 2 bases from V and 0 from J, leaving 7 bases between them. The CDR3 consists of 14 residues. Germline V gene data show CDR1 as SGHVS and CDR2 as FNYEAQ. DNA for the CDR3: TGTGCCAGCAGCTTAATCGCGCACCAAGAGACCCAGTACTTC. Its translation: CASSLIAHQETQYF.

The chain links TRBV27 to TRBJ2-1; possibly TRBD2 for D (6 bases). From germline, CDR1 is MNHEY and CDR2 SMNVEV (reference sequence). The V gene lost 4 bases and the J gene lost 0 bases, with 13 bases spanning the gap. The CDR3 has 16 residues. DNA of the CDR3: TGTGCCAGCAGTTCTTGGGACTCGCCCTCCTACAATGAGCAGTTCTTC. This encodes CASSSWDSPSYNEQFF.

This clonotype appeared many times. The chain joins TRBV9 to TRBJ2-7; TRBD1 might be the D (6 bases). The V and J ends lost 0 bases and 2 bases respectively, with 12 bases between them. The CDR3 is 15 amino acids. Germline loops: CDR1 SGDLS, CDR2 YYNGEE. The CDR3 DNA reads as TGTGCCAGCAGCGTAGCATCAGGGGACGCCTACGAGCAGTACTTC. Translated, it gives CASSVASGDAYEQYF.

The rearrangement joins TRBV4-1 to TRBJ2-1, with TRBD2 identical over 10 bases. CDR1 and CDR2 from the germline V gene are MGHRA and YSYEKL. The CDR3 is 18 residues long. J gave up 7 bases and V 4 bases, and 16 bases lay outside the gene matches. The CDR3 bases are TGCGCCAGCAGCCTTGCAGCGGGAGGGCCTGCCATTGGGAATGAGCAGTTCTTC. The encoded protein is CASSLAAGGPAIGNEQFF.

This clonotype came up many times. The rearrangement links TRBV18 to TRBJ2-3; 9 bases fit TRBD2. Germline V CDR1 and CDR2: KGHSH, LQKENI. The V and J ends lost 4 bases and 2 bases, in that order; junction bases with no gene match: 10. This CDR3 is built from 17 residues. The CDR3: CASSLEPLAGNTDTQYF. For the CDR3, the DNA is TGTGCCAGCTCACTCGAACCTCTAGCGGGGAACACAGATACGCAGTATTTT.

This clonotype has ten or more counts. This sequence joins TRBV20-1 and TRBJ2-7, with 7 bases aligning to TRBD1. There are 13 residues in the CDR3. The germline V gene has CDR1 DFQATT and CDR2 SNEGSKA (reference sequence). V lost 5 bases, J lost 6 bases, and 10 bases stayed unmatched. In nucleotides, the CDR3 is TGCAGTGCTCTGGACAGGTCGGTGGGCGAGCAGTACTTC. It translates to CSALDRSVGEQYF.

At least ten counts were recorded for this clonotype. The DNA for the CDR3 is TGTGCCAGCAGCCAGCGGGAATCCTACGAGCAGTACTTC. Translating it yields CASSQRESYEQYF. The chain carries TRBV7-2 and TRBJ2-7; TRBD2 matches at 7 bases. Germline V gene data show CDR1 as SGHTA and CDR2 as FQGNSA. The trim removed 5 bases at V and 1 base at J, leaving 2 bases unmatched. The CDR3 is 13 residues long. The whole variable domain, remainder taken from reference TRBV7-2 and TRBJ2-7, is GAGVSQSPSNKVTEKGKDVELRCDPISGHTALYWYRQSLGQGLEFLIYFQGNSAPDKSGLPSDRFSAERTGGSVSTLTIQRTQQEDSAVYLCASSQRESYEQYFGPGTRLTVT.

Ten or more counts support this clonotype. The chain has TRBV12-3 or TRBV12-4 and TRBJ2-1; 7 positions agree with TRBD2. This CDR3 comprises 13 residues. The V gene end was trimmed by 6 bases and the J gene end by 8 bases; junction bases not matched to a gene: 7. The CDR3 sequence is CASSTTSMDEQFF. In DNA, the CDR3 is TGTGCCAGCAGCACGACTAGCATGGATGAGCAGTTCTTC.

This clonotype was seen repeatedly, ten times or more. This sequence joins TRBV4-1 and TRBJ2-7; the D gene is possibly TRBD1 (5 bases). Trimming removed 2 bases from V and 1 base from J, with 12 bases in between. The CDR3 has 15 amino acids. The germline CDR1 and CDR2 sequences are MGHRA and YSYEKL. CDR3 residues: CASSQIETESYEQYF. The CDR3 nucleotides are TGCGCCAGCAGCCAAATAGAGACAGAGTCCTACGAGCAGTACTTC.

This clonotype was picked up many times. CDR3 in amino acids: CASSELTGDNQPQHF. CDR3 nucleotides: TGTGCCAGCAGTGAATTGACAGGGGACAATCAGCCCCAGCATTTT. This chain uses TRBV6-1 with TRBJ1-5, with TRBD1 matching over 8 bases. Germline V lookup: CDR1 MNHNS, CDR2 SASEGT. The CDR3 is made up of 15 amino acids. J lost 3 bases, V lost 2 bases, and 3 bases had no gene match.

In its sample, this clonotype was seen many times. V gene TRBV7-2 combines with J gene TRBJ2-3; 7 positions agree with TRBD2. The CDR3 is made up of 14 amino acids. V shed 1 base and J 6 bases; nucleotides not matched to a gene: 4. The germline V gene encodes CDR1 SGHTA and CDR2 FQGNSA. This CDR3 is CASSLGHSGDTQYF. The CDR3 DNA is TGTGCCAGCAGCTTAGGGCATAGCGGGGATACGCAGTATTTT.

In this sample, this clonotype turned up many times. This rearrangement joins TRBV11-2 to TRBJ1-4, with 9 bases aligning to TRBD1. Germline assignment: CDR1 SGHAT and CDR2 FQNNGV. The CDR3 contains 15 residues. V shed 5 bases, J shed 7 bases, and the junction held 8 bases outside the gene matches. The CDR3 nucleotides are TGTGCCAGCAGCCCGTATCCGGACAGGGGTGAAAAACTGTTTTTT. Its translation: CASSPYPDRGEKLFF.

The table lists this clonotype with many counts. The rearrangement uses TRBV5-1 and TRBJ1-1, with D unclear. The V end lost 0 bases, the J end lost 4 bases, and 16 bases lay between the germline ends. From germline, CDR1 is SGHRS and CDR2 YFSETQ. The CDR3 runs 16 residues. This CDR3 is CASSLASFGVGTEAFF. CDR3 in DNA: TGCGCCAGCAGCTTGGCAAGCTTTGGGGTGGGCACTGAAGCTTTCTTT.

The chain couples TRBV7-8 to TRBJ2-5; 10 bases are a match to TRBD2. Germline V CDR1 and CDR2: SGHVS, FQNEAQ. This CDR3 spans 15 amino acids. Trimming at V came to 5 bases and at J to 1 base, leaving 4 bases not matched to a gene. CDR3 DNA sequence: TGTGCCAGCAGCGGAGGACTAGCGGCCCAAGAGACCCAGTACTTC. Protein product: CASSGGLAAQETQYF.

This clonotype was recorded many times. The chain recombines TRBV5-1 with TRBJ2-2; D may be TRBD1 or TRBD2 (6 bases each). The V end was cut by 7 bases, the J end by 5 bases, with 15 bases between. The CDR3 loop spans 14 amino acids. The V gene's germline CDR1 is SGHRS and CDR2 YFSETQ. CDR3 in DNA: TGCGCCAGCTGCGAGGGGGGACGGACCGGGGAGCTGTTTTTT. Translated: CASCEGGRTGELFF.

This clonotype was recorded at least ten times. The V gene is TRBV29-1, the J gene TRBJ2-1; D is possibly TRBD1 or TRBD2 (5 bases each). Germline lookup yields CDR1 SQVTM and CDR2 ANQGSEA. The CDR3 runs to 13 residues. Trimming took 3 bases from V and 6 from J, leaving 12 bases between them. The CDR3 DNA reads TGCAGCGTTGAGGTGAGGGGTCCCAATGAGCAGTTCTTC. Residues: CSVEVRGPNEQFF.